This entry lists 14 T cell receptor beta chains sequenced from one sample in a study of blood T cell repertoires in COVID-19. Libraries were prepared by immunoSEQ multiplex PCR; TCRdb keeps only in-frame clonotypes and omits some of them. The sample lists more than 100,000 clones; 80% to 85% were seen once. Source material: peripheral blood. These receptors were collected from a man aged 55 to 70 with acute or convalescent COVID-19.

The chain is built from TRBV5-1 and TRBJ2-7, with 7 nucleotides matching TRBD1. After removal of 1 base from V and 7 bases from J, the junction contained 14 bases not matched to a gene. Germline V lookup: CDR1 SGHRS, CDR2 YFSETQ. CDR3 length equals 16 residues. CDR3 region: CASSLRGDRAPWEQYF. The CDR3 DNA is TGCGCCAGCAGCTTGCGGGGCGACAGGGCACCATGGGAGCAGTACTTC.

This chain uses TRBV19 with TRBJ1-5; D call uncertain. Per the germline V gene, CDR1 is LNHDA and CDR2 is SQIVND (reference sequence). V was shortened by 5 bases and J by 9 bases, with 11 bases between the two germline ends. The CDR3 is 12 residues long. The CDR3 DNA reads TGTGCCAGTAGTGCGACAATTGGGCCCCAGCATTTT. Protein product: CASSATIGPQHF.

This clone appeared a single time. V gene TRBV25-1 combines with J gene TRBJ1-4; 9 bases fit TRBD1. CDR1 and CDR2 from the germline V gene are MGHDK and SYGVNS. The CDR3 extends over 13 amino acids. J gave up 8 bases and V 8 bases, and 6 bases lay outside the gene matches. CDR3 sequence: CASRDRVVEKLFF. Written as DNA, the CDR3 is TGTGCCAGCCGGGACAGGGTAGTGGAAAAACTGTTTTTT.

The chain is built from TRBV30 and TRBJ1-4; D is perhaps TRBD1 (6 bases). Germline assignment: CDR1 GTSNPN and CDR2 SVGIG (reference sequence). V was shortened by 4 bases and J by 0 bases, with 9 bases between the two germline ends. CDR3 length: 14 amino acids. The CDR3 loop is CAWTGATTNEKLFF. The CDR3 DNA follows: TGTGCCTGGACAGGGGCCACAACTAATGAAAAACTGTTTTTT.

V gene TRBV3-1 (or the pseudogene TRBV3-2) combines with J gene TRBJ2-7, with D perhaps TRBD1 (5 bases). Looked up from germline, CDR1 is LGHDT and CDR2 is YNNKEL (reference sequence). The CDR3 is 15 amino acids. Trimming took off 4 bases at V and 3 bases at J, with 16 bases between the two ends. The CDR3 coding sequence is TGTGCCAGCAGCCCGCGTGGCCAGGGCGGCTACGAGCAGTACTTC. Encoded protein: CASSPRGQGGYEQYF.

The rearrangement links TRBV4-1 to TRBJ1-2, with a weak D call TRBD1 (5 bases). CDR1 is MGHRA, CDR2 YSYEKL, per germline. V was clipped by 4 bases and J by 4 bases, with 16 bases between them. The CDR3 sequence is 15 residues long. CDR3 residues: CASSPRVQDIYGYTF. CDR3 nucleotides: TGCGCCAGCAGCCCAAGAGTACAGGATATCTATGGCTACACCTTC.

The CDR3: CASSLTGTGASETQYF. The DNA of the CDR3 is TGCGCCAGCAGCTTAACCGGGACAGGGGCCTCTGAGACCCAGTACTTC. The J gene is TRBJ2-5, the V gene TRBV5-1; 10 bases match TRBD1. The germline V gene encodes CDR1 SGHRS and CDR2 YFSETQ. V gave up 2 bases and J gave up 5 bases; unmatched junction bases: 9. The CDR3 totals 16 residues.

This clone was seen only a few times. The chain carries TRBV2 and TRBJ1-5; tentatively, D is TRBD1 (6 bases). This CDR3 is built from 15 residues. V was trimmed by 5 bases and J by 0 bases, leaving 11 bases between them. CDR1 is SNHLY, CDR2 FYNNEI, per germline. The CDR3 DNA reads TGTGCCAGCAGTTCGGACAGCAATAGCAATCAGCCCCAGCATTTT. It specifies CASSSDSNSNQPQHF.

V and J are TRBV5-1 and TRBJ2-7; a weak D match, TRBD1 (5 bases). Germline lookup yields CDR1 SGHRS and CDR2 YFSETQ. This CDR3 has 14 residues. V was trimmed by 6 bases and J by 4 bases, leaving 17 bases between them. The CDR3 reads CASTLDSKGYEQYF. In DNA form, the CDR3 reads TGCGCCAGCACCCTAGATTCCAAGGGGTACGAGCAGTACTTC.

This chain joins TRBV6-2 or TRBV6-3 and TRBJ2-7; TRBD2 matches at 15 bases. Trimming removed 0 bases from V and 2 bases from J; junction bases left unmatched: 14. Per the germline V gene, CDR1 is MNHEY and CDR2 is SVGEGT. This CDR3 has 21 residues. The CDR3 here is CASSYSPPGLAGGRHTYEQYF. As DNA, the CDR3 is TGTGCCAGCAGTTACTCCCCCCCCGGACTAGCGGGAGGGAGACACACCTACGAGCAGTACTTC.

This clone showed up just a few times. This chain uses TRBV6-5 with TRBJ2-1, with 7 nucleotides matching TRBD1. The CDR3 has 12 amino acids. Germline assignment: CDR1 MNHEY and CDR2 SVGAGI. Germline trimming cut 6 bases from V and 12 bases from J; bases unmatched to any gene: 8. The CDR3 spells CASRGDREVQFF. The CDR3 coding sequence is TGTGCCAGCAGAGGGGACAGAGAGGTGCAGTTCTTC.

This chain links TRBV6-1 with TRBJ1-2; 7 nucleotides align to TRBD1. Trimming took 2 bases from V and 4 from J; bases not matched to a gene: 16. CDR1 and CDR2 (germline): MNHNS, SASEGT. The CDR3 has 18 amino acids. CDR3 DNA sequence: TGTGCCAGCAGTGAACGGTCGGGACAGCACAAAAAATTCTATGGCTACACCTTC. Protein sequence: CASSERSGQHKKFYGYTF.

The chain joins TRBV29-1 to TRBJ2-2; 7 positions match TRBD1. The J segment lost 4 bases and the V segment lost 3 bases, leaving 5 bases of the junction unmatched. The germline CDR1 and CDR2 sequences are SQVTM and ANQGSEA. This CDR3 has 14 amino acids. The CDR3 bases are TGCAGCGTTGATTTGGACAGGTCCACCGGGGAGCTGTTTTTT. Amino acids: CSVDLDRSTGELFF.

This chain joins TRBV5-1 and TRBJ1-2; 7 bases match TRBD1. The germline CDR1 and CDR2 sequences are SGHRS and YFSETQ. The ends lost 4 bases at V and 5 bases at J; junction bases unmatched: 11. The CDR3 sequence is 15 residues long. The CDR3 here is CASSPPDRASYGYTF. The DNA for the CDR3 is TGCGCCAGCAGCCCTCCCGACAGGGCTAGTTATGGCTACACCTTC.